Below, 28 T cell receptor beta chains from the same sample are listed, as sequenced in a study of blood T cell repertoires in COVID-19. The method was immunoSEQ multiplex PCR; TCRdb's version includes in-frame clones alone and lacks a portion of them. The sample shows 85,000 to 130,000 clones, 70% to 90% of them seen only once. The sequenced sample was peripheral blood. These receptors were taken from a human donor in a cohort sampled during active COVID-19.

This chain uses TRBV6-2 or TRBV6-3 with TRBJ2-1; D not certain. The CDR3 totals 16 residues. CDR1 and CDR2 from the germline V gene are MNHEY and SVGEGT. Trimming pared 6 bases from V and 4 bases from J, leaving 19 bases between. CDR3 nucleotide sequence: TGTGCCAGCAGCCCCTTAATTGGGCTCTCGTACAATGAGCAGTTCTTC. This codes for CASSPLIGLSYNEQFF.

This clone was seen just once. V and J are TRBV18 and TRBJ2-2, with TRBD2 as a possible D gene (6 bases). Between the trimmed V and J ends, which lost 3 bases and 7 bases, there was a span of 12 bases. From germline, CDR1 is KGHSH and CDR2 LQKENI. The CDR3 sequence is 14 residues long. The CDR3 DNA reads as TGTGCCAGCTCACCGCGGAGGGTGGACGGGGAGCTGTTTTTT. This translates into CASSPRRVDGELFF.

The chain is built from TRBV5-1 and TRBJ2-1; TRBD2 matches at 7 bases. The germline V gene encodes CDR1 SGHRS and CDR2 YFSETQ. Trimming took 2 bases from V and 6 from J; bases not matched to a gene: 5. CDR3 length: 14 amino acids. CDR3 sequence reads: CASSFGLEGNEQFF. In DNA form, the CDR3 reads TGCGCCAGCAGCTTCGGACTAGAGGGCAATGAGCAGTTCTTC.

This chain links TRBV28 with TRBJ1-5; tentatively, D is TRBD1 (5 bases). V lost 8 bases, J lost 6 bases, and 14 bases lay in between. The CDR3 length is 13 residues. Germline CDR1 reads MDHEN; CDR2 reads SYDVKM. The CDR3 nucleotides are TGTGCCAGCTTGCGGGACCCCGGTCAGCCCCAGCATTTT. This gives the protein CASLRDPGQPQHF.

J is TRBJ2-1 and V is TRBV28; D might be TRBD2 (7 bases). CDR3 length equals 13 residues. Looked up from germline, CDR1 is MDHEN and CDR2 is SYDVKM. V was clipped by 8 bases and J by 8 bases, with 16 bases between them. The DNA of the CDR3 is TGTGCCAGCGAGGGGGGAGGGCCGGATGAGCAGTTCTTC. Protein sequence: CASEGGGPDEQFF.

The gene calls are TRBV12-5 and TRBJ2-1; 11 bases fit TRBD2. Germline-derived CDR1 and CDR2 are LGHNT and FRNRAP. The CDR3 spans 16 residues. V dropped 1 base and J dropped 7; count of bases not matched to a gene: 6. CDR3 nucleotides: TGTGCTAGTGGTTTGGGCTCTAGCGGGAGGTCTAATGAGCAGTTCTTC. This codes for CASGLGSSGRSNEQFF.

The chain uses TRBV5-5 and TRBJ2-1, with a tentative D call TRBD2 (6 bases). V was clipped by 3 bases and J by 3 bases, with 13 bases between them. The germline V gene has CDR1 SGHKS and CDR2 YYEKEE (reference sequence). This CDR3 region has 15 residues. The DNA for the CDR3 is TGTGCCAGCAGCTGGGGACTTAGCGGCTACAATGAGCAGTTCTTC. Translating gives CASSWGLSGYNEQFF.

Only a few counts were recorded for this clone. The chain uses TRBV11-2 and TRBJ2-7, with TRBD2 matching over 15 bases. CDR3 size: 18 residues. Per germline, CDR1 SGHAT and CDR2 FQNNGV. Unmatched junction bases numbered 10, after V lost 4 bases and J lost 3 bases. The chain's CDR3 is CASSSGLAGGLSVYEQYF. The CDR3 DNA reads TGTGCCAGCAGCTCGGGACTAGCGGGGGGCCTGTCGGTCTACGAGCAGTACTTC.

DNA of the CDR3: TGTGCCAGCAGCGCAACTAGCGGGGGGGCCCTGAGTTTTGATACGCAGTATTTT. Translating it yields CASSATSGGALSFDTQYF. This sequence joins TRBV7-9 and TRBJ2-3; 13 bases match TRBD2. Trimming cost V 5 bases and J 6 bases; bases outside gene matches: 14. The CDR3 has 18 residues. Germline values: CDR1 SEHNR, CDR2 FQNEAQ (reference sequence).

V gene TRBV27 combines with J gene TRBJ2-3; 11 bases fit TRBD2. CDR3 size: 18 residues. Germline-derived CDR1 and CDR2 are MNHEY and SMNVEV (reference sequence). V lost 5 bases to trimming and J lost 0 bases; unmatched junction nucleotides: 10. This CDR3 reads CASSKRPGTSGSTDTQYF. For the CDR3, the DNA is TGTGCCAGCAGTAAACGGCCCGGGACTAGCGGTAGCACAGATACGCAGTATTTT.

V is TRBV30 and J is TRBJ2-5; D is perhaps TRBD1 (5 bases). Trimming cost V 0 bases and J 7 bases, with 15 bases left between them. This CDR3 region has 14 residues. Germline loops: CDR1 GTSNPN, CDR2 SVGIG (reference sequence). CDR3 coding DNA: TGTGCCTGGAGTGTGCTACAGGCGGTGGGGACCCAGTACTTC. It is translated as CAWSVLQAVGTQYF.

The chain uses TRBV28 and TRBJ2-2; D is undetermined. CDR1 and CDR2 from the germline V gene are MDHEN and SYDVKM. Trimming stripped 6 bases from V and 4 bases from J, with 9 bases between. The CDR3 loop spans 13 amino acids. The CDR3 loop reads CASRRRFTGELFF. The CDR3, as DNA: TGTGCCAGCAGGCGGCGGTTCACCGGGGAGCTGTTTTTT.

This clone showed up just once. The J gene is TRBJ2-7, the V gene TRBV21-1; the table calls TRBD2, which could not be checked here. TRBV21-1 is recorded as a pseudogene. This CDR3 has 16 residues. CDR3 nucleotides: TGTGCCAGCAGCAAACCGACTAGCGGGAGCTTGTACGAGCAGTACTTC. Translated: CASSKPTSGSLYEQYF.

The CDR3 region is CASRKQDEQYF. The CDR3 bases are TGTGCCAGCAGGAAACAAGACGAGCAGTACTTC. The chain uses TRBV2 and TRBJ2-7; D unclear. CDR1 is SNHLY and CDR2 is FYNNEI in the germline V gene. The germline V and J ends were trimmed by 6 bases and 5 bases, with 8 bases remaining between them. The CDR3 consists of 11 residues.

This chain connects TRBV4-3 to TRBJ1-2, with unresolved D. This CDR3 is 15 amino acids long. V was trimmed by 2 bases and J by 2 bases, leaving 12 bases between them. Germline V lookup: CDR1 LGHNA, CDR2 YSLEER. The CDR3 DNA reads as TGCGCCAGCAGCCAAAGTCCCAGGCCCAACTATGGCTACACCTTC. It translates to CASSQSPRPNYGYTF.

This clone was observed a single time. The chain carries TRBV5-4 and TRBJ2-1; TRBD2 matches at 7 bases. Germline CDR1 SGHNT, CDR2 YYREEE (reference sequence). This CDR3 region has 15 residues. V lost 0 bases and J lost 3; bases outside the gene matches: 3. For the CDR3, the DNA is TGTGCCAGCAGCTTGGGGGGGGAGGGCTACAATGAGCAGTTCTTC. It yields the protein CASSLGGEGYNEQFF.

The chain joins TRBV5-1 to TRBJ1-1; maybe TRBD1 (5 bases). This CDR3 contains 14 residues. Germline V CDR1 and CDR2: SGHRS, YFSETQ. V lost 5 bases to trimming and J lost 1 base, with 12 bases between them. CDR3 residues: CASSTNTGNTEAFF. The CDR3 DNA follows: TGCGCCAGCAGTACGAACACAGGGAACACTGAAGCTTTCTTT.

The CDR3 DNA reads TGTGCCAGCTCCCGGGACAGGGTCACTGAAGCTTTCTTT. It translates to CASSRDRVTEAFF. The chain combines TRBV12-3 or TRBV12-4 with TRBJ1-1, with 9 nucleotides matching TRBD1. J gave up 4 bases and V 8 bases, and 5 bases lay outside the gene matches. The CDR3 is made up of 13 amino acids.

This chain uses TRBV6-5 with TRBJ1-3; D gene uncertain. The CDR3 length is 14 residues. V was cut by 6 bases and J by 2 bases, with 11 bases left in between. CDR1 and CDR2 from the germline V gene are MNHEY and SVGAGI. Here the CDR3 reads CASSRGVTGNTIYF. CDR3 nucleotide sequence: TGTGCCAGCAGCCGGGGTGTTACTGGAAACACCATATATTTT.

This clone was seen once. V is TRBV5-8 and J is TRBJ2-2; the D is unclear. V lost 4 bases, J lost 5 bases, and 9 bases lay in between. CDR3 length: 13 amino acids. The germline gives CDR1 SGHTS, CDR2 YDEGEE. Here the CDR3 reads CASSPVTTGELFF. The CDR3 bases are TGTGCCAGCAGCCCGGTAACTACCGGGGAGCTGTTTTTT.

The CDR3, as DNA: TGTGCCAGCAGCCCAACACAGGGGGACTCGTCACCCCTCCACTTT. Protein: CASSPTQGDSSPLHF. The chain carries TRBV7-9 and TRBJ1-6; 8 nucleotides line up with TRBD1. The CDR3 extends over 15 amino acids. V lost 5 bases, J lost 10 bases, and 10 bases stayed unmatched. Germline loops: CDR1 SEHNR, CDR2 FQNEAQ (reference sequence).

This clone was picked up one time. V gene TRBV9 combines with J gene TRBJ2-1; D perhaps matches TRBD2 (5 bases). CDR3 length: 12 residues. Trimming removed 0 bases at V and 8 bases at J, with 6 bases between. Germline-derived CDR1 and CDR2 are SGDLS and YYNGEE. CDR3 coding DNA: TGTGCCAGCAGCGTAGCGGGGTATGAGCAGTTCTTC. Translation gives CASSVAGYEQFF.

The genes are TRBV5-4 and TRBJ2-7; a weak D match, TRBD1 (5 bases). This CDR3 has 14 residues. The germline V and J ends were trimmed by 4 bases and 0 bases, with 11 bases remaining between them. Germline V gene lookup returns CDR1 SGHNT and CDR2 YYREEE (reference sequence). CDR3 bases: TGTGCCAGCAGCCCCGACAGTTCCTCCTACGAGCAGTACTTC. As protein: CASSPDSSSYEQYF. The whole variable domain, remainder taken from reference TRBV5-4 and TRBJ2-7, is ETGVTQSPTHLIKTRGQQVTLRCSSQSGHNTVSWYQQALGQGPQFIFQYYREEENGRGNFPPRFSGLQFPNYSSELNVNALELDDSALYLCASSPDSSSYEQYFGPGTRLTVT.

The CDR3 spells CSVGASTGELFF. The CDR3 region has the DNA TGCAGCGTTGGAGCATCCACCGGGGAGCTGTTTTTT. This chain links TRBV29-1 with TRBJ2-2; the D is unclear. The CDR3 totals 12 residues. V shed 4 bases and J shed 4 bases, with 7 bases lying between them. CDR1 is SQVTM, CDR2 ANQGSEA, per germline.

In DNA, the CDR3 is TGTGCCAGTAGTTCCTCTAGACGGGGAGGCAGCTCCTACAATGAGCAGTTCTTC. The encoded protein is CASSSSRRGGSSYNEQFF. The chain carries TRBV19 and TRBJ2-1, with D tentatively TRBD2 (6 bases). The CDR3 spans 18 residues. Per the germline V gene, CDR1 is LNHDA and CDR2 is SQIVND (reference sequence). The V gene lost 5 bases and the J gene lost 0 bases, with 20 bases spanning the gap.

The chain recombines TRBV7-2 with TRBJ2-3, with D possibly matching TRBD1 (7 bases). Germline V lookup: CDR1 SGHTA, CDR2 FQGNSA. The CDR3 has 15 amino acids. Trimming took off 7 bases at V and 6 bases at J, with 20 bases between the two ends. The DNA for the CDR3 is TGTGCCAGCACTAACGAGGCAGGGGGGCGTGATACGCAGTATTTT. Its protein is CASTNEAGGRDTQYF.

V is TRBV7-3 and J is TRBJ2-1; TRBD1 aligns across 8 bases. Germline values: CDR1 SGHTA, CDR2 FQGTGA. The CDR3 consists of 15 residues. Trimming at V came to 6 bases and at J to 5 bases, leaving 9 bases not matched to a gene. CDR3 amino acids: CASRPTGGFDNEQFF. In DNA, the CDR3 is TGTGCCAGCAGGCCAACAGGGGGTTTTGACAATGAGCAGTTCTTC. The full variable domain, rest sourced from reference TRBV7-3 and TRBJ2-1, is GAGVSQTPSNKVTEKGKYVELRCDPISGHTALYWYRQSLGQGPEFLIYFQGTGAADDSGLPNDRFFAVRPEGSVSTLKIQRTERGDSAVYLCASRPTGGFDNEQFFGPGTRLTVL.

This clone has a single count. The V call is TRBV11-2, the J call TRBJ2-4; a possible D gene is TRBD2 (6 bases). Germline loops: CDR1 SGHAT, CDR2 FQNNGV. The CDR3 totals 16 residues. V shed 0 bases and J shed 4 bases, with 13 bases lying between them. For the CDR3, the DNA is TGTGCCAGCAGCTTAGATCTGGCGGCGGGGAAAAACATTCAGTACTTC. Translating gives CASSLDLAAGKNIQYF.